This entry concerns a single T cell receptor (beta chain). Its antigen remains unidentified. This record comes from a study of monozygotic twins with inflammatory bowel disease. Study results and caveats: Patient-to-patient differences in immunosuppressive treatment may have added variability to the repertoires. IBD patients exhibited fewer clonotypes shared with other individuals than healthy twins, particularly with disease activity.

Each UMI harboured a 6-nucleotide sample barcode and was appended via template switching. TCRalpha and TCRbeta cDNA was put through two nested PCRs of roughly 16 and 10 cycles. TCRdb re-called the 5' RACE reads, yielding one record per CDR3 amino acid sequence without DNA. Recorded for this sample: approximately 400,000 distinct CDR3 sequences. Germline CDR1 reads SGHDT; CDR2 reads YYEEEE. The CDR3 runs 15 residues. The source material was blood. This clonotype originated in a human donor with ulcerative colitis or Crohn's disease, or a healthy co-twin of an affected twin (not recorded which). The V and J genes are TRBV5-6 and TRBJ2-7; the TRBD1 assignment by TCRdb is unverifiable without DNA. The chain's CDR3 is CASSLGPAGPYEQYF.